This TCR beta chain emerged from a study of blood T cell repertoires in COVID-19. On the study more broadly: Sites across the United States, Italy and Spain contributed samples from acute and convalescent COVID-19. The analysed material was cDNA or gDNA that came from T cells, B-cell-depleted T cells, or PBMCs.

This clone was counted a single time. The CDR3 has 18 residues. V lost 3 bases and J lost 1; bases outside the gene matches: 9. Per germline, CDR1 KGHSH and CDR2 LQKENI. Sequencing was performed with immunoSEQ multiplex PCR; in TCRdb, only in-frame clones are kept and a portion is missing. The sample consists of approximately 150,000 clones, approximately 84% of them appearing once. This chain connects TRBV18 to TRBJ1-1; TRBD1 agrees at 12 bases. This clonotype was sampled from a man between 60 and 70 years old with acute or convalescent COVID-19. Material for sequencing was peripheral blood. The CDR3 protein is CASSPIRDRGPGNTEAFF. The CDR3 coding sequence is TGTGCCAGCTCACCTATCCGGGACAGGGGGCCGGGGAACACTGAAGCTTTCTTT. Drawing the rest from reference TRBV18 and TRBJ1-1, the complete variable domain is NAGVMQNPRHLVRRRGQEARLRCSPMKGHSHVYWYRQLPEEGLKFMVYLQKENIIDESGMPKERFSAEFPKEGPSILRIQQVVRGDSAAYFCASSPIRDRGPGNTEAFFGQGTRLTVV.